This T cell receptor (beta chain) emerged from a study of cytomegalovirus exposure and HLA in healthy donors. For the study at large: Among around 180 million T cells, an earlier analysis found roughly 110 million unique TCR beta sequences.

This CDR3 is 17 amino acids long. Germline-derived CDR1 and CDR2 are KGHSH and LQKENI. Trimming took off 4 bases at V and 6 bases at J, with 22 bases between the two ends. Whole-study findings and limits: Later genetic work tied a missense DCLRE1C variant to beta-chain V and J trimming. An analysis that was carried out later associated 16,000 or so TCR beta sequences with HLA alleles at 0.05 false discovery rate. Several of the most significant clusters were apparently associated with common viral pathogens in a later analysis.

Primers included in the PCR were 60 Vbeta and 13 Jbeta primers. Repertoires were generated with immunoSEQ multiplex PCR, while TCRdb's copy carries only in-frame clones and drops some. The sample records 130,000 to 150,000 clones, over 70% being singletons. For this clone: Its target is not known.

This rearrangement joins TRBV18 to TRBJ2-1; maybe TRBD2 (5 bases). The specimen was PBMCs. This receptor was taken from a young man in good health and CMV-seronegative. CDR3: CASSLLMATEVGNEQFF. The DNA for the CDR3 is TGTGCCAGCTCACTACTAATGGCCACGGAGGTGGGCAATGAGCAGTTCTTC.